Following are 15 T cell receptor beta chains from one sample sequenced in a study of T cell responses to AZD1222 COVID-19 vaccine. TCRdb's copy holds only in-frame clones and misses some; the assay was immunoSEQ multiplex PCR. The table lists 65,000 to 85,000 clones, 70% to 90% of them singletons. Sequenced here: peripheral blood, sampled 28 days after the second dose of the MenACWY control vaccine. These TCRs come from an adult who received the MenACWY meningococcal vaccine as a control.

The rearrangement joins TRBV30 to TRBJ2-2; D call uncertain. Trimming removed 3 bases from V and 7 bases from J, with 9 bases in between. The length of the CDR3 is 12 residues. Per germline, CDR1 GTSNPN and CDR2 SVGIG (reference sequence). CDR3 DNA sequence: TGTGCCTGGAGCAGACCCAGCGGGGAGCTGTTTTTT. The encoded protein is CAWSRPSGELFF.

V usage is TRBV4-3 and J usage is TRBJ2-7; 11 bases align to TRBD2. Looked up from germline, CDR1 is LGHNA and CDR2 is YSLEER. The CDR3 extends over 15 amino acids. With 4 bases clipped from V and 3 bases from J, the junction kept 5 bases outside the gene matches. CDR3 in DNA: TGCGCCAGCAGCCCGGCGCTAGCGGGGGGCTACGAGCAGTACTTC. This encodes CASSPALAGGYEQYF.

The chain is built from TRBV21-1 and TRBJ1-2; TRBD1, the table's D call, lacks a check against the DNA. TRBV21-1 is tagged as a pseudogene. This CDR3 region has 15 residues. CDR3 protein: CASSAPGQIDGGYTF. CDR3 bases: TGTGCCAGCAGCGCCCCGGGACAGATAGACGGTGGCTACACCTTC.

This clone was counted only a few times. The chain carries TRBV14 and TRBJ2-3, with TRBD1 as a possible D gene (5 bases). V lost 1 base to trimming and J lost 7 bases, with 9 bases between them. The CDR3 is 13 residues long. Germline-derived CDR1 and CDR2 are SGHDN and FVKESK. The CDR3 sequence: CASSQGGAHTQYF. As DNA, the CDR3 is TGTGCCAGCAGCCAAGGGGGCGCGCATACGCAGTATTTT.

The chain employs TRBV7-3 and TRBJ2-1, with 11 bases aligning to TRBD2. The CDR3 is 17 residues long. From germline, CDR1 is SGHTA and CDR2 FQGTGA. V shed 4 bases, J shed 9 bases, and the junction held 14 bases outside the gene matches. The chain's CDR3 is CASSSGVSLAGGSEQFF. CDR3 DNA: TGTGCCAGCAGCTCGGGAGTAAGCCTAGCGGGGGGCAGTGAGCAGTTCTTC.

The V call is TRBV6-5, the J call TRBJ2-7; D may be TRBD2 (5 bases). Germline V gives CDR1 MNHEY, CDR2 SVGAGI. The CDR3 spans 14 residues. Trimming took off 0 bases at V and 3 bases at J, with 9 bases between the two ends. The CDR3 loop is CASSYSGLNYEQYF. CDR3 bases: TGTGCCAGCAGTTACTCTGGACTCAACTACGAGCAGTACTTC.

This clone was recorded once. Other nucleotide sequences from this sample produce the same CDR3. V gene TRBV7-9 combines with J gene TRBJ1-1; maybe TRBD1 (5 bases). CDR3 length equals 14 residues. Germline values: CDR1 SEHNR, CDR2 FQNEAQ (reference sequence). V gave up 3 bases and J gave up 1 base, with 9 bases separating them. CDR3: CASSLEGRNTEAFF. The CDR3 coding sequence is TGTGCCAGCAGCTTGGAGGGGAGGAACACTGAAGCTTTCTTT.

This clone was found once. The rearrangement joins TRBV30 to TRBJ2-7; possibly TRBD1 for D (5 bases). The germline V gene encodes CDR1 GTSNPN and CDR2 SVGIG (reference sequence). This CDR3 has 16 amino acids. Trimming took off 0 bases at V and 6 bases at J, with 21 bases between the two ends. The CDR3: CAWSVMLGNRFFEQYF. The CDR3 DNA is TGTGCCTGGAGTGTGATGCTTGGAAACAGGTTCTTCGAGCAGTACTTC.

The V gene is TRBV7-9, the J gene TRBJ2-2; 9 nucleotides line up with TRBD1. From germline, CDR1 is SEHNR and CDR2 FQNEAQ (reference sequence). J was trimmed by 7 bases and V by 6 bases; bases with no gene match: 12. CDR3 length equals 16 residues. CDR3 amino acids: CASRTTGTGTDGELFF. The CDR3 nucleotides read TGTGCCAGCAGAACTACCGGGACAGGGACGGACGGGGAGCTGTTTTTT.

This chain links TRBV7-2 with TRBJ1-1; possibly TRBD1 for D (6 bases). Germline V gene data show CDR1 as SGHTA and CDR2 as FQGNSA. V lost 2 bases and J lost 0, with 13 bases in between. The CDR3 length is 16 residues. Here the CDR3 reads CASSLNRWTVNTEAFF. The CDR3 bases are TGTGCCAGCAGCTTAAATAGGTGGACAGTGAACACTGAAGCTTTCTTT.

The rearrangement uses TRBV7-2 and TRBJ2-3; no clear D. Germline-derived CDR1 and CDR2 are SGHTA and FQGNSA. V lost 6 bases to trimming and J lost 1 base, with 11 bases between them. The CDR3 has 14 residues. In DNA form, the CDR3 reads TGTGCCAGCAGGCTTAGTCCACGCACAGATACGCAGTATTTT. As protein: CASRLSPRTDTQYF. Full variable domain (remainder filled in from reference TRBV7-2 and TRBJ2-3): GAGVSQSPSNKVTEKGKDVELRCDPISGHTALYWYRQSLGQGLEFLIYFQGNSAPDKSGLPSDRFSAERTGGSVSTLTIQRTQQEDSAVYLCASRLSPRTDTQYFGPGTRLTVL.

The chain employs TRBV28 and TRBJ1-6; a possible D gene is TRBD1 (6 bases). The CDR3 runs 18 residues. V shed 7 bases and J shed 8 bases, with 27 bases lying between them. Germline CDR1 MDHEN, CDR2 SYDVKM. The CDR3 DNA follows: TGTGCCAGCACCCCTCTGGCCCCACGGACAGAAGTTGATTCACCCCTCCACTTT. Translated: CASTPLAPRTEVDSPLHF.

The V gene is TRBV6-4, the J gene TRBJ2-1; maybe TRBD1 (6 bases). The V gene lost 6 bases and the J gene lost 7 bases, with 16 bases spanning the gap. In germline, CDR1 is MRHNA, CDR2 SNTAGT. This CDR3 has 14 amino acids. CDR3 DNA: TGTGCCAGCAGCCAAGAGGGAACAGGGAATGAGCAGTTCTTC. Its protein product is CASSQEGTGNEQFF.

The rearrangement links TRBV7-8 to TRBJ1-1; perhaps TRBD1 as D (6 bases). The CDR3 has 14 residues. The V and J ends lost 5 bases and 1 base respectively, with 11 bases between them. The V gene's germline CDR1 is SGHVS and CDR2 FQNEAQ. The CDR3 sequence is CASSLATGNTEAFF. The DNA for the CDR3 is TGTGCCAGCAGCCTCGCGACAGGGAACACTGAAGCTTTCTTT. Together with reference TRBV7-8 and TRBJ1-1, the CDR3 gives the full variable domain: GAGVSQSPRYKVAKRGQDVALRCDPISGHVSLFWYQQALGQGPEFLTYFQNEAQLDKSGLPSDRFFAERPEGSVSTLKIQRTQQEDSAVYLCASSLATGNTEAFFGQGTRLTVV.

The V call is TRBV5-6, the J call TRBJ2-3, with TRBD2 identical over 8 bases. Trimming removed 7 bases from V and 1 base from J; junction bases left unmatched: 14. This CDR3 has 17 residues. Germline CDR1 reads SGHDT; CDR2 reads YYEEEE. CDR3 nucleotide sequence: TGTGCCAGCGGTACTACGATGCGGGGGGATGGCACAGATACGCAGTATTTT. Translating it yields CASGTTMRGDGTDTQYF.